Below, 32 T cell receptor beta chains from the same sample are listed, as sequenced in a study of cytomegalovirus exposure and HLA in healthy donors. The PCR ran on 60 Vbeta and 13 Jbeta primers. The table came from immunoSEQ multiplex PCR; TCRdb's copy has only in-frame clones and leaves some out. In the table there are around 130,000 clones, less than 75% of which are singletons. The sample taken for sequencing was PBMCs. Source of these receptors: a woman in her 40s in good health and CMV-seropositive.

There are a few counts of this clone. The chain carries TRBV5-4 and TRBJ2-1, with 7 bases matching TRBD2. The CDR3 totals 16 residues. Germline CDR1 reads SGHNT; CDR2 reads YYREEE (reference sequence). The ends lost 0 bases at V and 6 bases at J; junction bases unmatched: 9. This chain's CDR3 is CASSLGTSAPANEQFF. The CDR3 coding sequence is TGTGCCAGCAGCTTGGGTACTAGCGCGCCGGCCAATGAGCAGTTCTTC.

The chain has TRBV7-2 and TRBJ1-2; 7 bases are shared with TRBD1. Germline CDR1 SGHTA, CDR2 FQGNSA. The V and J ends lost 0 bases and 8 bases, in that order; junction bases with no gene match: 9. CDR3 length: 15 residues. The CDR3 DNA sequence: TGTGCCAGCAGCTTAGCTCGGCAGGGGGGAAGCGGCTACACCTTC. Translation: CASSLARQGGSGYTF. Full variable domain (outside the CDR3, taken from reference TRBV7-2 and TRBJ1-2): GAGVSQSPSNKVTEKGKDVELRCDPISGHTALYWYRQSLGQGLEFLIYFQGNSAPDKSGLPSDRFSAERTGGSVSTLTIQRTQQEDSAVYLCASSLARQGGSGYTFGSGTRLTVV.

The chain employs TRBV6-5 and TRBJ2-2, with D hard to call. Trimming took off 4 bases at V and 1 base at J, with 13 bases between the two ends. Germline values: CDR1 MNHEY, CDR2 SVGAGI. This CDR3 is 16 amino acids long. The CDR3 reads CASSSSTPQNTGELFF. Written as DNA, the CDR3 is TGTGCCAGCAGTTCATCGACACCTCAGAACACCGGGGAGCTGTTTTTT.

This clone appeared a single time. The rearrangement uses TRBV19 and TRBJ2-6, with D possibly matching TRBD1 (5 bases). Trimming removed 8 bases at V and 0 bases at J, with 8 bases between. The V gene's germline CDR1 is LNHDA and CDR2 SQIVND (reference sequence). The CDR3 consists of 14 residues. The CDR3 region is CASAQGSGANVLTF. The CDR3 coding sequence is TGTGCCAGTGCCCAGGGCTCTGGGGCCAACGTCCTGACTTTC.

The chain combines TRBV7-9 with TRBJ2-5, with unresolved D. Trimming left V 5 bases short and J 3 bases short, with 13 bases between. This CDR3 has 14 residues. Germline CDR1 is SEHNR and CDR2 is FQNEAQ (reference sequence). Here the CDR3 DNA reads TGTGCCAGCAGCCCGGTTAGCAGTAAAGAGACCCAGTACTTC. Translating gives CASSPVSSKETQYF.

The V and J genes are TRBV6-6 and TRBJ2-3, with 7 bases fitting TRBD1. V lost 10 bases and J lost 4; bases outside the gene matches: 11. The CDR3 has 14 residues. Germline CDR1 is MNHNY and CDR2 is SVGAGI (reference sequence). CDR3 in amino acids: CATGEGQSSDTQYF. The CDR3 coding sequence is TGTGCCACTGGCGAGGGACAGTCTTCAGATACGCAGTATTTT.

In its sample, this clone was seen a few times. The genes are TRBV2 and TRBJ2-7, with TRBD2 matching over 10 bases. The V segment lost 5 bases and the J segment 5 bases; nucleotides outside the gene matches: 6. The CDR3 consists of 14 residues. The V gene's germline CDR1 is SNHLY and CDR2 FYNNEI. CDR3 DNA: TGTGCCAGCAGTCCGGGACTAGCGACGGACGAGCAGTACTTC. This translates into CASSPGLATDEQYF. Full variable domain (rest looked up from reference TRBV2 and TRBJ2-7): EPEVTQTPSHQVTQMGQEVILRCVPISNHLYFYWYRQILGQKVEFLVSFYNNEISEKSEIFDDQFSVERPDGSNFTLKIRSTKLEDSAMYFCASSPGLATDEQYFGPGTRLTVT.

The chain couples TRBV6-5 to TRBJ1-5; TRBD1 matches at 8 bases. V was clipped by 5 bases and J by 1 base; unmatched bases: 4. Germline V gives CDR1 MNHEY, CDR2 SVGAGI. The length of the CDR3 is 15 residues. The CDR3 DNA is TGTGCCAGCAGTAACTACAGGGGGAGCAATCAGCCCCAGCATTTT. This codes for CASSNYRGSNQPQHF.

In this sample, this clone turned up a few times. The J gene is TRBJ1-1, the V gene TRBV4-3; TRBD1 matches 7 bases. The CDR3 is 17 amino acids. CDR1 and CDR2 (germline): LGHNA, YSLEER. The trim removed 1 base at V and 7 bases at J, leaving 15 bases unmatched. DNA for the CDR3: TGCGCCAGCAGCCAAGGAAACCTTGGGACAGCCTTTATTGAAGCTTTCTTT. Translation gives CASSQGNLGTAFIEAFF.

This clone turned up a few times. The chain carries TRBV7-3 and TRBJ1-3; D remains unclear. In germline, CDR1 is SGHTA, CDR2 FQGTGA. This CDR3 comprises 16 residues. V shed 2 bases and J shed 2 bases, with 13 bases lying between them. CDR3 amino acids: CASSLAPWATGNTIYF. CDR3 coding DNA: TGTGCCAGCAGCTTAGCGCCATGGGCAACTGGAAACACCATATATTTT.

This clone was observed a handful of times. DNA of the CDR3: TGTGCCATCTACGACAGGACGGTCTATGGCTACACCTTC. Residues: CAIYDRTVYGYTF. J is TRBJ1-2 and V is TRBV28; D might be TRBD1 (6 bases). CDR1 and CDR2 from the germline V gene are MDHEN and SYDVKM. V lost 10 bases to trimming and J lost 4 bases, with 16 bases between them. This CDR3 spans 13 amino acids.

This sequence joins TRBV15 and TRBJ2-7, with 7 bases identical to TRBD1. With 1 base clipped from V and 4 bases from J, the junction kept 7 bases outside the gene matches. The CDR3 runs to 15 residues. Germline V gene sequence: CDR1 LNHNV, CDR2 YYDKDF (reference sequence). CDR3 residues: CATSRAHRGGYEQYF. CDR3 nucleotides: TGTGCCACCAGCAGAGCCCACAGGGGCGGGTACGAGCAGTACTTC.

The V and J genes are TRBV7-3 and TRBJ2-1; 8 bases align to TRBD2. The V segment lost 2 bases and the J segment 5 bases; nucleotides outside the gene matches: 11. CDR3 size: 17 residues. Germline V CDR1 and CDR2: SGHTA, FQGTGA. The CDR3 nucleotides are TGTGCCAGCAGCTTATATACTAGCGGACTCCCTAACAATGAGCAGTTCTTC. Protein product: CASSLYTSGLPNNEQFF.

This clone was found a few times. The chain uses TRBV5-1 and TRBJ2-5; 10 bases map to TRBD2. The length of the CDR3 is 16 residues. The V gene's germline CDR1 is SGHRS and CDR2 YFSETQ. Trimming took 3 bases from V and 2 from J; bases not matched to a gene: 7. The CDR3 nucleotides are TGCGCCAGCAGCTCCCTAGCGGGAGTGGGGCAAGAGACCCAGTACTTC. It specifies CASSSLAGVGQETQYF. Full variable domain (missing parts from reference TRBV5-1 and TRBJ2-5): KAGVTQTPRYLIKTRGQQVTLSCSPISGHRSVSWYQQTPGQGLQFLFEYFSETQRNKGNFPGRFSGRQFSNSRSEMNVSTLELGDSALYLCASSSLAGVGQETQYFGPGTRLLVL.

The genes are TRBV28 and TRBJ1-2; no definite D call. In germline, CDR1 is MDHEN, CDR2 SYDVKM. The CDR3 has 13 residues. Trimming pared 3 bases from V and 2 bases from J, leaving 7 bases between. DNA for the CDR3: TGTGCCAGCAGTTTGGCCGGGAACTATGGCTACACCTTC. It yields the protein CASSLAGNYGYTF.

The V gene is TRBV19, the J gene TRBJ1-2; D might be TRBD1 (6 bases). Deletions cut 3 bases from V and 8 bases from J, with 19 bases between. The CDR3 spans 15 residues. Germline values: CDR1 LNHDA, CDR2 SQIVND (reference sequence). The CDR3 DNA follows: TGTGCCAGTAGTATCGGTTGGGGGCAGCAAGAAGGCTACACCTTC. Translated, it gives CASSIGWGQQEGYTF.

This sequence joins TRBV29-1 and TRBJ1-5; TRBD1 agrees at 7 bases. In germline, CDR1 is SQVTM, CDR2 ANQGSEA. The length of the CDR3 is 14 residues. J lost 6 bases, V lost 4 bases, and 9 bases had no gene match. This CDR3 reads CSVAEGGVAQPQHF. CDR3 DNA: TGCAGCGTTGCTGAAGGGGGCGTGGCTCAGCCCCAGCATTTT.

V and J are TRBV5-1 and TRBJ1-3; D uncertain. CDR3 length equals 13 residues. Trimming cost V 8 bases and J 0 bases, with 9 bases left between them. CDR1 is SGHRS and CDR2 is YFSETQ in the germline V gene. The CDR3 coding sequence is TGCGCCAGTACAGACGACTCTGGAAACACCATATATTTT. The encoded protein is CASTDDSGNTIYF.

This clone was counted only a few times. As DNA, the CDR3 is TGTGCCAGCAGGAAGCTTGAGGGTGCCGGGGAGCTGTTTTTT. This translates into CASRKLEGAGELFF. This chain joins TRBV6-1 and TRBJ2-2, with D possibly TRBD2 on 5 matching bases. Germline lookup yields CDR1 MNHNS and CDR2 SASEGT. The CDR3 consists of 14 residues. V lost 6 bases and J lost 6, with 14 bases in between.

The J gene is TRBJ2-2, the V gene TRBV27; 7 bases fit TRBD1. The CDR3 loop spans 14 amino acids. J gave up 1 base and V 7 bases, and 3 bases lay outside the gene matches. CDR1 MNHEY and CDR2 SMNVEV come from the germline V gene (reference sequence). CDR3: CASTGTVNTGELFF. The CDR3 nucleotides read TGTGCCAGCACCGGGACAGTGAACACCGGGGAGCTGTTTTTT.

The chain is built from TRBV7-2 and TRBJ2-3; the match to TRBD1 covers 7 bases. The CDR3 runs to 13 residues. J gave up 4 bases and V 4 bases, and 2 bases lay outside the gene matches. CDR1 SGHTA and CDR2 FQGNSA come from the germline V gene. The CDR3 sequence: CASSSQGADTQYF. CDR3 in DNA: TGTGCCAGCAGCTCCCAGGGGGCAGATACGCAGTATTTT.

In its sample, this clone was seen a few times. Written as DNA, the CDR3 is TGTGCCAGCAGTTTACGGTCGACTGTGCAAGAGACCCAGTACTTC. Its protein product is CASSLRSTVQETQYF. J is TRBJ2-5 and V is TRBV27; D is undetermined. The CDR3 runs to 15 residues. The V gene's germline CDR1 is MNHEY and CDR2 SMNVEV (reference sequence). V was shortened by 2 bases and J by 2 bases, with 12 bases between the two germline ends.

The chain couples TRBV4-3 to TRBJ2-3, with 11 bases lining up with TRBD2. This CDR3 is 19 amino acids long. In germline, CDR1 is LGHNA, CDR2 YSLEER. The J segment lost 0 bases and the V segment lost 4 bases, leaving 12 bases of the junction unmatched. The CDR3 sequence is CASSPTGTSGWTSTDTQYF. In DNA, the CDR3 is TGCGCCAGCAGCCCCACCGGGACTAGCGGTTGGACTAGCACAGATACGCAGTATTTT.

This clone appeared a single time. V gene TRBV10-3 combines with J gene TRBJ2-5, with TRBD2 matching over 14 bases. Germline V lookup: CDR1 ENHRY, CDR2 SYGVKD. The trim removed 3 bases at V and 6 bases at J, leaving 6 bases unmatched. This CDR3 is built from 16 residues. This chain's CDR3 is CAISETGTSGGQTQYF. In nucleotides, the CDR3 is TGTGCCATCAGTGAAACGGGGACTAGCGGGGGACAGACCCAGTACTTC.

The DNA of the CDR3 is TGTGCCAGCAGCTCTTCCCGAAGCAGGGGGCGTAGGGGTGAAGCTTTCTTT. The encoded protein is CASSSSRSRGRRGEAFF. J is TRBJ1-1 and V is TRBV7-2; 8 bases align to TRBD1. The germline gives CDR1 SGHTA, CDR2 FQGNSA. J gave up 7 bases and V 4 bases, and 17 bases lay outside the gene matches. This CDR3 has 17 amino acids.

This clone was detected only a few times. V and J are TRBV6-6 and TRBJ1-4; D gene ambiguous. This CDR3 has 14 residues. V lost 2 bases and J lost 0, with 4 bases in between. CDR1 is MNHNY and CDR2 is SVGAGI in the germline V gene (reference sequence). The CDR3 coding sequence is TGTGCCAGCAGTTACATCTCAACTAATGAAAAACTGTTTTTT. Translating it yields CASSYISTNEKLFF.

The CDR3 DNA follows: TGTGCCAGCTCACCACGACAGGGTATGATAATCGGGGCGAAAGCTTTCTTT. This translates into CASSPRQGMIIGAKAFF. The chain couples TRBV18 to TRBJ1-1, with 7 bases fitting TRBD1. Germline CDR1 is KGHSH and CDR2 is LQKENI. The ends lost 1 base at V and 9 bases at J; junction bases unmatched: 17. The CDR3 runs 17 residues. Together with reference TRBV18 and TRBJ1-1, the CDR3 gives the full variable domain: NAGVMQNPRHLVRRRGQEARLRCSPMKGHSHVYWYRQLPEEGLKFMVYLQKENIIDESGMPKERFSAEFPKEGPSILRIQQVVRGDSAAYFCASSPRQGMIIGAKAFFGQGTRLTVV.

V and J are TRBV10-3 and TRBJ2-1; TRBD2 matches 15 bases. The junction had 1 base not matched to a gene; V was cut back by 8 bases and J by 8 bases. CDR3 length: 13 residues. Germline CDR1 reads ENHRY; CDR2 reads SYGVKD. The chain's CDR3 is CAIRTSGRDEQFF. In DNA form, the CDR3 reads TGTGCCATCCGGACTAGCGGGAGGGATGAGCAGTTCTTC.

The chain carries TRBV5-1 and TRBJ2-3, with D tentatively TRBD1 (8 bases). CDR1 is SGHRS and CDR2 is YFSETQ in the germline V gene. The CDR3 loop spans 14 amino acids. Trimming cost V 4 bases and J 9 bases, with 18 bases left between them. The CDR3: CASSALTQGGTQYF. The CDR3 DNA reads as TGCGCCAGCAGCGCACTTACACAGGGGGGGACGCAGTATTTT. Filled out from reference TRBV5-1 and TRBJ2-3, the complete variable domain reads KAGVTQTPRYLIKTRGQQVTLSCSPISGHRSVSWYQQTPGQGLQFLFEYFSETQRNKGNFPGRFSGRQFSNSRSEMNVSTLELGDSALYLCASSALTQGGTQYFGPGTRLTVL.

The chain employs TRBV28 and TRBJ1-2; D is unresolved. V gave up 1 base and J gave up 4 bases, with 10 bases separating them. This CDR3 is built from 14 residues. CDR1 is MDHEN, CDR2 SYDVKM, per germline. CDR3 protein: CASSLFAGSYGYTF. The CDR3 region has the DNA TGTGCCAGCAGTTTATTTGCGGGTTCCTATGGCTACACCTTC.

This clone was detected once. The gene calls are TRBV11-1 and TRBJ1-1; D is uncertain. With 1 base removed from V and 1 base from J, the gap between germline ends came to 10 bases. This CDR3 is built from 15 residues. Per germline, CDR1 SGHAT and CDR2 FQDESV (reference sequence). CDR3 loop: CASSLELLANTEAFF. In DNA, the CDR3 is TGTGCCAGCAGCTTAGAGCTGTTAGCGAACACTGAAGCTTTCTTT.

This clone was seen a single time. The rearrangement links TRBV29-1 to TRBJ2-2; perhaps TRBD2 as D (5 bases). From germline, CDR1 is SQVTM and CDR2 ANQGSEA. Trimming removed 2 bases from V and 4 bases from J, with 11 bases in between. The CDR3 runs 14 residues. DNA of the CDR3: TGCAGCGTTGAACCGGGAATGGGCACCGGGGAGCTGTTTTTT. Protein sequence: CSVEPGMGTGELFF.